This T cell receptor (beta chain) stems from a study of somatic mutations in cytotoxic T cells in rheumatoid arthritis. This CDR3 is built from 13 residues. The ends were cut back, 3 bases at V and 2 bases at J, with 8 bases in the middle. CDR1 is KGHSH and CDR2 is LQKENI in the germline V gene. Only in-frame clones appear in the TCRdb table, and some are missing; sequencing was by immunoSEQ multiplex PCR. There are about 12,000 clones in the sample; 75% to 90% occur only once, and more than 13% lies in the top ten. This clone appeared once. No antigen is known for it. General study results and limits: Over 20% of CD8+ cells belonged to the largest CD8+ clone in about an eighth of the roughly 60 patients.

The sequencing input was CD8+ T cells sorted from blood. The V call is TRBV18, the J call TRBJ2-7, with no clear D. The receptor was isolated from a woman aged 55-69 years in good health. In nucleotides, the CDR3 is TGTGCCAGCTCACCTGAGGCGGCCTACGAGCAGTACGTC. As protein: CASSPEAAYEQYV.